A selection of T cell receptor beta chains follows, all from one sample in a study of T cell responses to AZD1222 COVID-19 vaccine. The assay was immunoSEQ multiplex PCR, and TCRdb's table has in-frame clones only and misses some. The profile covers around 190,000 clones, with approximately 94% appearing a single time and around 1.6% taken by the ten largest. This specimen consisted of peripheral blood, obtained 28 days after the second AZD1222 dose. The receptors come from an adult who received the AZD1222 COVID-19 vaccine. Each CDR3 is given without its conserved first and last residue.

J | V | CDR3
TRBJ1-1 | TRBV10-2 | ASRGGLLNTEAF
TRBJ1-2 | TRBV6-6 | ASSPRTGGNYGYT
TRBJ2-7 | TRBV4-1 | ASSRGYEQY
TRBJ2-1 | TRBV6-6 | ASSSRGSDNEQF
TRBJ1-2 | TRBV12-3/TRBV12-4 | ASGRGFNYGYT
TRBJ2-7 | TRBV19 | ASSWDRASYEQY
TRBJ2-7 | TRBV5-1 | ASSQSGSYEQY
TRBJ2-2 | TRBV2 | ARPRDRANTGELF
TRBJ2-3 | TRBV20-1 | SASDQVARDTQY
TRBJ1-5 | TRBV19 | ASSVDRGDLYNQPQH
TRBJ2-5 | TRBV27 | ASRDSSYQETQY
TRBJ1-1 | TRBV28 | ASSSQDTEAF
TRBJ2-1 | TRBV6-4 | ASSDASGSYNEQF
TRBJ2-5 | TRBV5-1 | ASSAGTSIETQY
TRBJ1-2 | TRBV15 | ATSRASQGALNTNYGYT
TRBJ1-2 | TRBV6-5 | ASSYSPGPAGYT
TRBJ1-5 | TRBV2 | ASRHRVSNQPQH
TRBJ1-1 | TRBV2 | ASSLRQNTEAF
TRBJ2-1 | TRBV7-9 | ASSPGSKAAFPYNEQF
TRBJ1-3 | TRBV19 | ASSITGTPGTIY
TRBJ1-2 | TRBV5-1 | ASSSGTGGADGYT
TRBJ1-1 | TRBV14 | ASSQTGVQAF
TRBJ2-2 | TRBV29-1 | SAARTGDGELF
TRBJ1-4 | TRBV21-1 | ASSPHRAVGSL
TRBJ1-1 | TRBV12-5 | ASGLRTDPPEAF
TRBJ2-3 | TRBV5-1 | ASSWGQPADTQY
TRBJ1-1 | TRBV6-5 | ASSYSRRLNTEAF